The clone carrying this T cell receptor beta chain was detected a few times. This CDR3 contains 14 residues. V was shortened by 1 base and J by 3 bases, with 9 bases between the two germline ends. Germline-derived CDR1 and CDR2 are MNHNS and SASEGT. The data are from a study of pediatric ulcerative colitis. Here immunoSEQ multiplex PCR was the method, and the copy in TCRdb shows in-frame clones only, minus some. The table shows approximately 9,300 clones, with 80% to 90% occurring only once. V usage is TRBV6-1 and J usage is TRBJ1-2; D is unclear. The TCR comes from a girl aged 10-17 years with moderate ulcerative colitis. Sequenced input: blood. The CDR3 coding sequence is TGTGCCAGCAGTGAAGTAGGCCGATACTATGGCTACACCTTC. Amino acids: CASSEVGRYYGYTF.